Reported below is one T cell receptor (beta chain). This entry is derived from a study of CD8 T cells in Susac syndrome. The CDR3 is made up of 13 amino acids. Germline loops: CDR1 SGHNT, CDR2 YYREEE (reference sequence). V lost 3 bases and J 2 bases, leaving 8 bases between the germline ends. CD8+ and CD4+ T cells from blood underwent TCR beta sequencing. TEMRA cells were FACS-enriched, unlike CD8+ and CD4+ T cells, which were negatively isolated. Reverse transcription of about 0.5 to 1 ug RNA was carried out with random hexamers. TCRdb called the immunoSEQ multiplex PCR reads again in MiXCR, with one record for every CDR3 protein. The table shows about 150,000 distinct CDR3 sequences, with 94% occurring only once.

This clonotype originated in a human donor in good health. Sequencing used CD4+ T cells from PBMCs. The chain joins TRBV5-4 to TRBJ1-1; unclear D gene. The CDR3 reads CASSSGSNTEAFF. The CDR3, as DNA: TGTGCCAGCAGCTCCGGGAGTAACACTGAAGCTTTCTTT.